This entry lists 8 T cell receptor beta chains sequenced from one sample in a study of T cell responses to AZD1222 COVID-19 vaccine (dated by TCRdb to the early 2020s). Libraries were prepared through the immunoSEQ multiplex PCR assay. Sourced from immuneACCESS, this table was stored by TCRdb with only in-frame sequences that have V and J called. A share of the clones is absent; for the studies checked, an unresolved V gene accounts for under half, and the remainder has no known explanation. This sample holds approximately 200,000 clones; 90% to 95% were observed only once. The top ten hold over 7.5% of the sample. What this sample's time point label stands for: baseline before first vaccination. The source material was peripheral blood, sampled on day 0 of AZD1222 vaccination. The receptor source for this set is an adult in good health.

This rearrangement joins TRBV6-5 to TRBJ1-1; no clear D. Germline CDR1 and CDR2: MNHEY and SVGAGI. CDR3 size: 15 residues. Trimming took 5 bases from V and 1 from J, leaving 14 bases between them. CDR3 bases: TGTGCCAGCAGTAACCTGGGGTATAGGAACACTGAAGCTTTCTTT. This encodes CASSNLGYRNTEAFF.

The chain links TRBV14 to TRBJ2-3; D remains ambiguous. Per germline, CDR1 SGHDN and CDR2 FVKESK. The CDR3 consists of 11 residues. The ends were cut back, 5 bases at V and 4 bases at J, with 4 bases in the middle. CDR3 sequence (DNA): TGTGCCAGCAGCTATGCAGATACGCAGTATTTT. It specifies CASSYADTQYF.

In nucleotides, the CDR3 is TGTGCCAGCAGCGTAGCTCAGGGACTACTCACAGATACGCAGTATTTT. Protein product: CASSVAQGLLTDTQYF. The chain couples TRBV9 to TRBJ2-3, with 7 bases lining up with TRBD2. Germline trimming cut 0 bases from V and 2 bases from J; bases unmatched to any gene: 6. Germline V gene sequence: CDR1 SGDLS, CDR2 YYNGEE. CDR3 length: 16 residues. Full variable domain (rest looked up from reference TRBV9 and TRBJ2-3): DSGVTQTPKHLITATGQRVTLRCSPRSGDLSVYWYQQSLDQGLQFLIQYYNGEERAKGNILERFSAQQFPDLHSELNLSSLELGDSALYFCASSVAQGLLTDTQYFGPGTRLTVL.

This sequence joins TRBV28 and TRBJ1-4; D might be TRBD1 (6 bases). CDR1 and CDR2 from the germline V gene are MDHEN and SYDVKM. V dropped 1 base and J dropped 5 bases, with 32 bases sitting between them. The length of the CDR3 is 22 residues. The CDR3 nucleotides read TGTGCCAGCAGTTTATTTCCCCGGGACAAAAGTCAACATCGTGTTAGCAATGAAAAACTGTTTTTT. Protein product: CASSLFPRDKSQHRVSNEKLFF.

The chain links TRBV28 to TRBJ1-1, with D maybe TRBD1 (5 bases). Germline V gene sequence: CDR1 MDHEN, CDR2 SYDVKM. This CDR3 spans 14 amino acids. The ends were cut back, 6 bases at V and 1 base at J, with 12 bases in the middle. The DNA of the CDR3 is TGTGCCAGCAGCCCAGGGAGCTCGAACACTGAAGCTTTCTTT. Protein sequence: CASSPGSSNTEAFF. Combining the CDR3 with reference TRBV28 and TRBJ1-1 gives the whole variable domain DVKVTQSSRYLVKRTGEKVFLECVQDMDHENMFWYRQDPGLGLRLIYFSYDVKMKEKGDIPEGYSVSREKKERFSLILESASTNQTSMYLCASSPGSSNTEAFFGQGTRLTVV.

The chain combines TRBV28 with TRBJ2-1; D is tentatively TRBD1 or TRBD2 (6 bases each). Looked up from germline, CDR1 is MDHEN and CDR2 is SYDVKM. V gave up 2 bases and J gave up 9 bases, with 23 bases separating them. This CDR3 region has 17 residues. CDR3: CASSLGPGKGGFGEQFF. CDR3 sequence (DNA): TGTGCCAGCAGTTTAGGGCCCGGGAAGGGGGGCTTTGGTGAGCAGTTCTTC.

The CDR3 region is CASGLTGGAEQYF. The CDR3 nucleotides are TGTGCCAGCGGCCTAACAGGGGGCGCCGAGCAGTACTTC. The V call is TRBV27, the J call TRBJ2-7, with 9 bases lining up with TRBD1. Germline V lookup: CDR1 MNHEY, CDR2 SMNVEV (reference sequence). The CDR3 is made up of 13 amino acids. The V and J ends lost 8 bases and 6 bases, in that order; junction bases with no gene match: 8.

V usage is TRBV28 and J usage is TRBJ2-3; 7 bases fit TRBD2. Germline V lookup: CDR1 MDHEN, CDR2 SYDVKM. The CDR3 spans 15 residues. The junction had 8 bases not matched to a gene; V was cut back by 5 bases and J by 3 bases. The CDR3 region has the DNA TGTGCCAGCAGTCCCTCGGGGACTAAGACAGATACGCAGTATTTT. It translates to CASSPSGTKTDTQYF.